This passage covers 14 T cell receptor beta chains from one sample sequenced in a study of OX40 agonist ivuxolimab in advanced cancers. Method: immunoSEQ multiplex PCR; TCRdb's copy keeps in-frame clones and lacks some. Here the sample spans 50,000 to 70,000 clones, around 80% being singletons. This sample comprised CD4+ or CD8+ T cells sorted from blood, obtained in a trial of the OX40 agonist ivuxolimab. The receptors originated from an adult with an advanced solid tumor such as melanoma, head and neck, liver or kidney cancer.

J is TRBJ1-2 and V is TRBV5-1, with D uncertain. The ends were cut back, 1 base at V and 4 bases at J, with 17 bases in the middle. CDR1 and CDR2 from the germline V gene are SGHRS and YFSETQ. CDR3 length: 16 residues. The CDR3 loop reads CASSLSAGSHFYGYTF. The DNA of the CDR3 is TGCGCCAGCAGCTTGTCCGCCGGAAGTCACTTCTATGGCTACACCTTC.

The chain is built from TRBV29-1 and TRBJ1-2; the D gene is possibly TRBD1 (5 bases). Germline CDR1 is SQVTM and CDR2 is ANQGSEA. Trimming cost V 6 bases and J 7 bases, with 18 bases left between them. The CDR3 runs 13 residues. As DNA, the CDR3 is TGCAGCGTGGCCATACAGGAGAATAGTGGCTACACCTTC. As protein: CSVAIQENSGYTF.

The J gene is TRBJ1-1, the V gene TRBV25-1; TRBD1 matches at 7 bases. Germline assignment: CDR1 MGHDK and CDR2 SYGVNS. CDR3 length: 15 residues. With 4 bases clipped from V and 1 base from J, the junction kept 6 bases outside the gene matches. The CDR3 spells CASSASRQGNTEAFF. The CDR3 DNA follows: TGTGCCAGCAGTGCCTCCCGACAGGGGAACACTGAAGCTTTCTTT.

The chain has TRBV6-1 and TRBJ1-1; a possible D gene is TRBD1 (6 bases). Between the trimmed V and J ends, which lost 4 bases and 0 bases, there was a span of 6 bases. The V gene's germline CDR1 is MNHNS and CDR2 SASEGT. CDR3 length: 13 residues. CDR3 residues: CASSGTVNTEAFF. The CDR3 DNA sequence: TGTGCCAGCAGTGGGACAGTGAACACTGAAGCTTTCTTT.

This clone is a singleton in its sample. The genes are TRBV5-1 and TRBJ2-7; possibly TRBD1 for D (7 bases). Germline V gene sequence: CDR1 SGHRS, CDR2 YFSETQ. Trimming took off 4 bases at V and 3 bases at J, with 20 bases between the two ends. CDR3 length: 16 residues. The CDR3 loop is CASSQSLDREVYEQYF. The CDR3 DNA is TGCGCCAGCAGCCAAAGCCTCGACAGGGAGGTCTACGAGCAGTACTTC.

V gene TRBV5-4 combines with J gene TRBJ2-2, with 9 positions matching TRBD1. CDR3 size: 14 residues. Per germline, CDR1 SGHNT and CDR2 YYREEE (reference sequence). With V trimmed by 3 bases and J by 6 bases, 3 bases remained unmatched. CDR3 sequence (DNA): TGTGCCAGCAGCTCGGGACAGGGTGCCGGGGAGCTGTTTTTT. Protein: CASSSGQGAGELFF.

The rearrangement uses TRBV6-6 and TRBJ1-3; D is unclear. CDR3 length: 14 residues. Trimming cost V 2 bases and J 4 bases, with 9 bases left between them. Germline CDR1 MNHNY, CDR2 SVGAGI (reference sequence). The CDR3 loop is CASSYEQIGNTIYF. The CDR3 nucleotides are TGTGCCAGCAGTTACGAACAGATCGGAAACACCATATATTTT.

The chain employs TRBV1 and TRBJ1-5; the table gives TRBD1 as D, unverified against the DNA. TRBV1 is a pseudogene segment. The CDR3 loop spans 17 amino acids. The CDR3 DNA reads TGCACCAGCAGCCACAGGGGGATGGGGTTTAGCAATCAGCCCCAGCATTTT. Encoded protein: CTSSHRGMGFSNQPQHF.

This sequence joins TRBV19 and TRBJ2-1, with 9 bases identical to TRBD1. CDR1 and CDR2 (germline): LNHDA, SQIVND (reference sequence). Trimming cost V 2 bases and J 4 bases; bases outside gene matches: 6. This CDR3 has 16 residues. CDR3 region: CASSIRRGQGYNEQFF. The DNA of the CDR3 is TGTGCCAGTAGTATACGACGAGGACAGGGGTACAATGAGCAGTTCTTC.

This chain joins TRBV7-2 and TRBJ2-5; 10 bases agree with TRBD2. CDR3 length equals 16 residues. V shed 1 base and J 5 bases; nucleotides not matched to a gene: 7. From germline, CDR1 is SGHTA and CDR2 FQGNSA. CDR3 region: CASSLVSGGRAETQYF. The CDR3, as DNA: TGTGCCAGCAGCTTAGTTAGCGGGGGGCGTGCGGAGACCCAGTACTTC.

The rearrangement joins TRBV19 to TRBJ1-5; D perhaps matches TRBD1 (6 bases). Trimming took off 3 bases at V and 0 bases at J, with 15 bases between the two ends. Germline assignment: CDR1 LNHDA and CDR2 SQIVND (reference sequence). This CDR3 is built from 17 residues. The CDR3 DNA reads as TGTGCCAGTAGTATCTCGGGGGACACCGATAGCAATCAGCCCCAGCATTTT. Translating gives CASSISGDTDSNQPQHF.

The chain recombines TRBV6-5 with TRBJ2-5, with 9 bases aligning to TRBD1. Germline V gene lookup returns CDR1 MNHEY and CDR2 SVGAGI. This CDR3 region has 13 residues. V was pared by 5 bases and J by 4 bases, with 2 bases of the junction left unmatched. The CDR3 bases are TGTGCCAGCAGTGGGACAGGGCGAGAGACCCAGTACTTC. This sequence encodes CASSGTGRETQYF.

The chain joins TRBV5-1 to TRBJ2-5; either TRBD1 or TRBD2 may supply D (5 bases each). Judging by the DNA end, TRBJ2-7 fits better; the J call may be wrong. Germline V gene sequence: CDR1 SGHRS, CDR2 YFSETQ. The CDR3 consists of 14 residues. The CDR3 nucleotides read TGCGCCAGCAGTAAAGGGGAGAGGGCCTACGAGCAGTACTTC. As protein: CASSKGERAYEQYF.

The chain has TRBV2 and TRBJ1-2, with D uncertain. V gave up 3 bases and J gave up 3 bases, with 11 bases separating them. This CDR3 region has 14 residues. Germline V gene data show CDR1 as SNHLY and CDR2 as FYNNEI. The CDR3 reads CASSEQVRDYGYTF. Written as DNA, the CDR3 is TGTGCCAGCAGTGAGCAGGTTCGGGACTATGGCTACACCTTC.